This TCR beta chain originates from a study of a mutant IDH1 vaccine in newly diagnosed glioma (dated by TCRdb to about 2021). As for the study more broadly: Across visits V03 through V10, patients got a total of eight vaccinations, given in weeks 1, 3, 5, 7, 11, 15, 19 and 23. The roughly 30 treated patients were approximately 62% male and about 38% female, with a mean age of around 40 years. In the chemotherapy-containing groups, vaccination started alongside temozolomide cycles, whereas in patients who had radiotherapy alone it started 4-6 weeks after radiotherapy. Peripheral blood was collected at six visits: V03 (baseline), V05, V07, V10, V12 and V13. Before enrollment, patients had received standard therapy of radiotherapy alone, temozolomide alone, or radiochemotherapy with temozolomide; most received the combination. Longitudinal TCRB deep sequencing was done for 25 to 30 treated patients, wherever samples were available for exploratory analyses. General findings and caveats noted by the study authors: The authors stated that sample limitations prevented analyses of patient blood samples from being reproduced. Changes in the top peripheral T cell clonotypes picked up by TCRB sequencing did not appear to be linked to pseudoprogression. Immune responses induced by the vaccine were seen in more than 85% of patients across multiple MHC alleles. PBMC samples for TCRB deep sequencing were selected based on availability.

Concerning this clone: The specificity of this receptor is unknown. Per-nucleotide qualities are absent, and no much larger clonotype sits a single base away.

Libraries were prepared through the immunoSEQ multiplex PCR assay. Rearranged TCR beta chain sequences were amplified using the hsTCRB Kit according to the manufacturer's protocol. TCRB libraries were sequenced on an Illumina MiSeq. In the paper's pipeline: Demultiplexing, trimming and gene mapping were performed with the kit vendor's proprietary platform. TCRdb retrieved this table from immuneACCESS and kept in-frame rearrangements only. Not all clones are present; in checked studies, unresolved V genes account for under half, and no reason is known for the remainder. Clonal size and the V and J genes are those of that table, whereas D and trimming came from the DNA. Across this sample there are about 83,000 clones, with roughly nine tenths seen only once. The biggest ten clones account for roughly 0.5% of the sample. Read against the paper, the sample's time point label means: week 5, during vaccination. Each vaccine dose was 300 ug of a 20-mer mutant IDH1 peptide in Montanide, given subcutaneously with topical imiquimod. The donors had newly diagnosed IDH1-mutant astrocytomas of WHO grade 3 or 4 that showed loss of nuclear ATRX. The samples were drawn from NOA16, a multicentre, single-arm, open-label phase I trial in Germany that tested a mutant IDH1 peptide vaccine in humans for the first time. Genomic DNA for TCRB sequencing was isolated from EDTA blood with the DNeasy Blood and Tissue Kit.

The germline V gene supplies CDR1 MDHEN and CDR2 SYDVKM. The germline ends are 17 bases apart after V is trimmed by 8 bases and J by 0 bases. The cysteine opens and the phenylalanine closes a CDR3 of 15 amino acids. The kept DNA is CDR3 alone, 45 bases in frame from the first base. Here the sequenced sample was PBMCs, taken from a glioma patient whose treatment included an IDH1 peptide vaccine. The rearranged segments are TRBV28 and TRBJ2-7; the D call is possibly TRBD1 or TRBD2, each sharing 5 bases. This receptor was taken from a woman aged 50 to 65 with glioma. The base sequence is TGTGCCAGCGGCTATCCCGGGACGGACTCCTACGAGCAGTACTTC. This codes for CASGYPGTDSYEQYF.